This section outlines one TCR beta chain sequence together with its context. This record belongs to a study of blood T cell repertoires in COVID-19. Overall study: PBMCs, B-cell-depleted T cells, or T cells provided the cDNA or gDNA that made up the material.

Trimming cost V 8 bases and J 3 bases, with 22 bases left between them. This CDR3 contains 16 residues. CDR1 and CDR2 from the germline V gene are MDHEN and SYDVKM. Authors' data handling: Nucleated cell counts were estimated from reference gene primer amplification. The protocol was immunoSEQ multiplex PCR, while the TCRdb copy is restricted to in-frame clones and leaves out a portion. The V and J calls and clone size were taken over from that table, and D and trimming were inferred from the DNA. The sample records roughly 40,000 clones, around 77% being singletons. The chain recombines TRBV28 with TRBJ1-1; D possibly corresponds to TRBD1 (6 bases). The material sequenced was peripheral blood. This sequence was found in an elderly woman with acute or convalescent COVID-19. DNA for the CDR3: TGTGCCAGCGTACCGCCACAGGGCCTAAAATACACTGAAGCTTTCTTT. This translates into CASVPPQGLKYTEAFF.